A single sample is the source of the 29 T cell receptor beta chains below, sequenced in a study of early T cells in non-severe SARS-CoV-2 infection. TCRdb redid the calling of the 5' RACE reads with MiXCR, one entry per CDR3 protein. The profile shows tens of thousands of distinct CDR3 sequences, approximately 10% of them singletons. Specimen: whole blood, collected at baseline. These receptors came from an adult who was a healthcare worker with PCR-confirmed SARS-CoV-2 infection or an uninfected control (not recorded which).

A few counts support this clonotype. The chain combines TRBV11-2 with TRBJ2-3; D might be TRBD1 or TRBD2, each matching 5 bases. Looked up from germline, CDR1 is SGHAT and CDR2 is FQNNGV. V shed 5 bases and J shed 6 bases, with 21 bases lying between them. This CDR3 has 16 residues. The CDR3 is CASSTRDHPTVDTQYF. CDR3 nucleotide sequence: TGTGCCAGCAGCACCAGGGACCACCCCACAGTTGATACGCAGTATTTT.

This clonotype was counted between two and nine times. The chain carries TRBV19 and TRBJ2-3, with 10 nucleotides matching TRBD2. J gave up 0 bases and V 7 bases, and 7 bases lay outside the gene matches. This CDR3 has 16 amino acids. Germline V CDR1 and CDR2: LNHDA, SQIVND (reference sequence). CDR3 loop: CASTRTSGPSTDTQYF. CDR3 bases: TGTGCCAGTACAAGGACTAGCGGACCTAGCACAGATACGCAGTATTTT.

This clonotype was recorded a few times. The V call is TRBV11-3, the J call TRBJ2-1; the D gene is possibly TRBD1 (7 bases). V dropped 3 bases and J dropped 6 bases, with 15 bases sitting between them. The CDR3 loop spans 15 amino acids. The V gene's germline CDR1 is SGHNT and CDR2 YENEEA. The CDR3 loop reads CASSFRLGGLNEQFF. The CDR3 region has the DNA TGTGCCAGCAGCTTCCGACTAGGGGGCCTCAATGAGCAGTTCTTC.

This chain connects TRBV6-2 or TRBV6-3 to TRBJ1-2, with D perhaps TRBD1 (5 bases). Trimming took off 6 bases at V and 4 bases at J, with 12 bases between the two ends. The CDR3 has 13 residues. Per germline, CDR1 MNHEY and CDR2 SVGEGT. The CDR3: CASRAGRGYGYTF. As DNA, the CDR3 is TGTGCCAGCAGAGCGGGGAGGGGCTATGGCTACACCTTC.

The table lists this clonotype with many counts. The gene calls are TRBV7-9 and TRBJ2-4; D is unclear. Germline V gene data show CDR1 as SEHNR and CDR2 as FQNEAQ (reference sequence). V was cut by 4 bases and J by 5 bases, with 9 bases left in between. The CDR3 sequence is 13 residues long. This chain's CDR3 is CASSSATENIQYF. The CDR3 DNA sequence: TGTGCCAGCAGCTCAGCAACAGAAAACATTCAGTACTTC.

CDR3 sequence (DNA): TGTGCCAGCAGTCCCGGCAGTTACTCCTACAATGAGCAGTTCTTC. Protein sequence: CASSPGSYSYNEQFF. The V call is TRBV14, the J call TRBJ2-1; D is ambiguous. The CDR3 extends over 15 amino acids. Germline V gene lookup returns CDR1 SGHDN and CDR2 FVKESK. Trimming left V 6 bases short and J 0 bases short, with 12 bases between.

The rearrangement uses TRBV12-3 or TRBV12-4 and TRBJ1-4; possible D gene TRBD1, 5 bases. V dropped 5 bases and J dropped 7 bases, with 14 bases sitting between them. This CDR3 contains 14 residues. The CDR3 here is CASSPMGESEKLFF. The CDR3 DNA reads TGTGCCAGCAGTCCCATGGGGGAGAGTGAAAAACTGTTTTTT.

This clonotype was recorded many times. This chain connects TRBV20-1 to TRBJ2-3; possibly TRBD1 for D (7 bases). The germline V gene encodes CDR1 DFQATT and CDR2 SNEGSKA (reference sequence). Trimming shortened V by 1 base and J by 5 bases, and 10 bases separated the two germline ends. The CDR3 is 13 residues long. CDR3 sequence: CSARAQGGDTQYF. In DNA, the CDR3 is TGCAGTGCTAGAGCCCAGGGGGGAGATACGCAGTATTTT.

The rearrangement joins TRBV19 to TRBJ2-1, with 7 bases lining up with TRBD2. The trim removed 5 bases at V and 5 bases at J, leaving 9 bases unmatched. In germline, CDR1 is LNHDA, CDR2 SQIVND (reference sequence). The CDR3 has 15 residues. The CDR3 DNA reads as TGTGCCAGTAGTTTGTCTAGCGGAGGGGACAATGAGCAGTTCTTC. As protein: CASSLSSGGDNEQFF.

There are a few counts of this clonotype. The chain recombines TRBV2 with TRBJ1-1, with D maybe TRBD1 (6 bases). CDR1 and CDR2 from the germline V gene are SNHLY and FYNNEI. V lost 4 bases, J lost 6 bases, and 12 bases lay in between. CDR3 length: 13 residues. Here the CDR3 reads CASSVQGGSEAFF. The CDR3 coding sequence is TGTGCCAGCAGTGTACAGGGAGGGTCTGAAGCTTTCTTT.

The sample holds many counts of this clonotype. V is TRBV5-6 and J is TRBJ1-5, with D hard to call. The CDR3 totals 15 residues. CDR1 is SGHDT, CDR2 YYEEEE, per germline. V lost 2 bases to trimming and J lost 0 bases, with 9 bases between them. CDR3 nucleotide sequence: TGTGCCAGCAGCTTTCGACTGGGTAGCAATCAGCCCCAGCATTTT. Encoded protein: CASSFRLGSNQPQHF. Full variable domain (outside the CDR3, taken from reference TRBV5-6 and TRBJ1-5): DAGVTQSPTHLIKTRGQQVTLRCSPKSGHDTVSWYQQALGQGPQFIFQYYEEEERQRGNFPDRFSGHQFPNYSSELNVNALLLGDSALYLCASSFRLGSNQPQHFGDGTRLSIL.

This clonotype showed up just a few times. The V and J genes are TRBV7-6 and TRBJ1-1; 7 bases are a match to TRBD1. Germline lookup yields CDR1 SGHVS and CDR2 FNYEAQ. V trimming: 4 bases; J trimming: 1 base; junction bases outside the gene matches: 3. The CDR3 is made up of 14 amino acids. CDR3 in amino acids: CASSSGTANTEAFF. CDR3 bases: TGTGCCAGCAGCTCGGGGACAGCGAACACTGAAGCTTTCTTT.

This clonotype was counted only a few times. The V and J genes are TRBV12-3 or TRBV12-4 and TRBJ2-3; 8 bases fit TRBD1. The CDR3 runs 14 residues. V dropped 6 bases and J dropped 4; count of bases not matched to a gene: 6. The CDR3 protein is CASSLDRVSDTQYF. DNA of the CDR3: TGTGCCAGCAGCCTGGACAGGGTGTCAGATACGCAGTATTTT.

The chain links TRBV2 to TRBJ2-7, with unresolved D. Germline CDR1 is SNHLY and CDR2 is FYNNEI. Trimming stripped 8 bases from V and 0 bases from J, with 5 bases between. The CDR3 has 11 residues. This CDR3 reads CASRYSYEQYF. The CDR3 DNA sequence: TGTGCCAGCCGGTACTCCTACGAGCAGTACTTC.

The sample holds many counts of this clonotype. The chain links TRBV6-5 to TRBJ1-1; tentatively, D is TRBD1 (5 bases). This CDR3 contains 14 residues. Trimming removed 8 bases from V and 8 bases from J, with 21 bases in between. Germline CDR1 MNHEY, CDR2 SVGAGI. The CDR3 DNA reads as TGTGCCAGCGGCGGACGGGGGACCTTACGGGAAGCTTTCTTT. The encoded protein is CASGGRGTLREAFF.

The chain couples TRBV18 to TRBJ2-3; possibly TRBD2 for D (6 bases). Germline V gene data show CDR1 as KGHSH and CDR2 as LQKENI. Deletions cut 3 bases from V and 3 bases from J, with 16 bases between. The CDR3 has 16 amino acids. The CDR3 reads CASSPWDGSLTDTQYF. The CDR3 DNA reads as TGTGCCAGCTCACCCTGGGACGGGAGCTTGACAGATACGCAGTATTTT.

This clonotype was recorded many times. The V and J genes are TRBV11-2 and TRBJ2-1, with 7 bases identical to TRBD2. Germline CDR1 SGHAT, CDR2 FQNNGV. Trimming took 2 bases from V and 7 from J; bases not matched to a gene: 8. CDR3 length: 15 amino acids. This chain's CDR3 is CASSLSLAETNEQFF. The DNA for the CDR3 is TGTGCCAGCAGCTTAAGTCTAGCGGAGACAAATGAGCAGTTCTTC.

This clonotype was found many times. The gene calls are TRBV2 and TRBJ1-1, with a possible D match to TRBD1 (5 bases). The CDR3 runs 15 residues. Trimming took off 3 bases at V and 0 bases at J, with 11 bases between the two ends. The germline V gene encodes CDR1 SNHLY and CDR2 FYNNEI. CDR3 bases: TGTGCCAGCAGTGAGAGGGGCACCATGAACACTGAAGCTTTCTTT. As protein: CASSERGTMNTEAFF. The full variable domain, completed using reference TRBV2 and TRBJ1-1, is EPEVTQTPSHQVTQMGQEVILRCVPISNHLYFYWYRQILGQKVEFLVSFYNNEISEKSEIFDDQFSVERPDGSNFTLKIRSTKLEDSAMYFCASSERGTMNTEAFFGQGTRLTVV.

The V and J genes are TRBV11-2 and TRBJ2-5; perhaps TRBD1 as D (6 bases). V was cut by 2 bases and J by 5 bases, with 9 bases left in between. Germline-derived CDR1 and CDR2 are SGHAT and FQNNGV. The CDR3 runs to 13 residues. Here the CDR3 DNA reads TGTGCCAGCAGCTTACCAGGGGAGGAGACCCAGTACTTC. It specifies CASSLPGEETQYF.

The chain is built from TRBV10-1 and TRBJ2-7; TRBD2 matches at 9 bases. This CDR3 spans 17 amino acids. J lost 3 bases, V lost 0 bases, and 9 bases had no gene match. Germline values: CDR1 WNHNN, CDR2 SYGVQD (reference sequence). The DNA for the CDR3 is TGCGCCAGCAGTGAGTCGAGGGCTAGCGGGAAGGACTACGAGCAGTACTTC. Translation gives CASSESRASGKDYEQYF.

This clonotype was seen repeatedly, ten times or more. The rearrangement uses TRBV7-9 and TRBJ2-6; D gene ambiguous. Trimming took off 9 bases at V and 2 bases at J, with 17 bases between the two ends. This CDR3 is built from 16 residues. In germline, CDR1 is SEHNR, CDR2 FQNEAQ (reference sequence). The CDR3 nucleotides read TGTGCCAGTACACGGGCGACGGCAGCTGGGGCCAACGTCCTGACTTTC. Translating gives CASTRATAAGANVLTF.

This clonotype was detected many times. This sequence joins TRBV20-1 and TRBJ2-7; D is undetermined. CDR3 length equals 14 residues. Trimming stripped 4 bases from V and 1 base from J, with 14 bases between. The V gene's germline CDR1 is DFQATT and CDR2 SNEGSKA (reference sequence). The CDR3 nucleotides are TGCAGTGCTAAGGCCGACGGTTCATCCTACGAGCAGTACTTC. Translation gives CSAKADGSSYEQYF.

This clonotype occurred a few times. This chain links TRBV3-1 with TRBJ2-1; 8 bases are shared with TRBD2. The CDR3 spans 14 residues. The junction had 7 bases not matched to a gene; V was cut back by 6 bases and J by 6 bases. CDR1 is LGHDT, CDR2 YNNKEL, per germline (reference sequence). As DNA, the CDR3 is TGTGCCAGCAGAGGGGGACTAGGGACCAATGAGCAGTTCTTC. Its protein product is CASRGGLGTNEQFF.

This clonotype has at least ten counts. The chain couples TRBV10-3 to TRBJ1-6; D gene unclear. This CDR3 contains 13 residues. Per the germline V gene, CDR1 is ENHRY and CDR2 is SYGVKD. The CDR3 reads CAIAADGNSPLHF. DNA for the CDR3: TGTGCGATCGCGGCGGACGGTAATTCACCCCTCCACTTT.

This clonotype was detected ten times or more. This chain links TRBV20-1 with TRBJ2-1, with TRBD1 identical over 9 bases. The CDR3 is made up of 14 amino acids. V shed 3 bases and J 10 bases; nucleotides not matched to a gene: 10. From germline, CDR1 is DFQATT and CDR2 SNEGSKA (reference sequence). CDR3 DNA: TGCAGTGCTAGCGGGGACAGGGTGGCTAGCGAGCAGTTCTTC. It translates to CSASGDRVASEQFF.

This clonotype has just a few counts. The V and J genes are TRBV5-1 and TRBJ2-1; 9 nucleotides align to TRBD2. Losses at the gene ends were 2 bases for V and 0 bases for J; bases not matched to a gene: 6. Germline loops: CDR1 SGHRS, CDR2 YFSETQ. The CDR3 contains 17 residues. The CDR3 reads CASSFVGLASSYNEQFF. In nucleotides, the CDR3 is TGCGCCAGCAGCTTCGTCGGACTAGCGAGCTCCTACAATGAGCAGTTCTTC.

The sample holds a few counts of this clonotype. The chain uses TRBV11-3 and TRBJ2-1; TRBD2 agrees at 7 bases. Trimming removed 2 bases from V and 0 bases from J; junction bases left unmatched: 13. Germline V CDR1 and CDR2: SGHNT, YENEEA. The CDR3 extends over 19 amino acids. The CDR3 spells CASSLLASGDLSSYNEQFF. The CDR3 nucleotides are TGTGCCAGCAGCTTATTGGCTAGCGGAGATTTAAGCTCCTACAATGAGCAGTTCTTC.

The rearrangement uses TRBV14 and TRBJ1-1; D uncertain. Looked up from germline, CDR1 is SGHDN and CDR2 is FVKESK. V was pared by 3 bases and J by 2 bases, with 10 bases between. This CDR3 spans 14 amino acids. The CDR3 DNA reads TGTGCCAGCAGCCATGGGAGGATCAACACTGAAGCTTTCTTT. Amino acids: CASSHGRINTEAFF.

This clonotype was seen more than once but under ten times. This sequence joins TRBV27 and TRBJ2-2; D call uncertain. The CDR3 length is 17 residues. The germline V and J ends were trimmed by 5 bases and 6 bases, with 22 bases remaining between them. The germline V gene has CDR1 MNHEY and CDR2 SMNVEV (reference sequence). The CDR3 reads CASSPSPPLPGAGELFF. CDR3 nucleotide sequence: TGTGCCAGCAGTCCCAGCCCCCCACTACCGGGCGCCGGGGAGCTGTTTTTT.